This entry is about one TCR beta chain. Method: immunoSEQ multiplex PCR; TCRdb's copy keeps in-frame clones and lacks some. Among approximately 150,000 clones, roughly 84% were seen once, and the ten largest hold over 2.5%. This sample was included in a study of cytotoxic CD8 clonotypes in ibrutinib-treated CLL. Study details: There were 11 relapsed/refractory patients and about 15 treatment-naive patients, and 17 to 18 were IGHV unmutated.

The CDR3 extends over 17 amino acids. Germline V gene lookup returns CDR1 MNHNS and CDR2 SASEGT. Trimming pared 1 base from V and 0 bases from J, leaving 15 bases between. This chain connects TRBV6-1 to TRBJ1-1; D is ambiguous. The specimen was PBMCs, collected at disease progression, from a patient treated with ibrutinib. The clonotype comes from a human donor with chronic lymphocytic leukemia. The DNA for the CDR3 is TGTGCCAGCAGTGAAGAAGGGTTTCGCAGGCTGAACACTGAAGCTTTCTTT. Its protein is CASSEEGFRRLNTEAFF.